These 30 T cell receptor beta chains were sequenced from one sample in a study of T-cell memory formation after mild COVID-19. TCRdb reanalysed the 5' RACE reads using MiXCR and keeps one entry per CDR3 protein. The table has 300,000 to 350,000 distinct CDR3 sequences, around an eighth seen once. Sequences were obtained from PBMCs or a T cell subset sorted from them (not recorded which). Receptor source: a man in his late teens or twenties who had mild COVID-19 (a few samples of this study predate the infection). Cell type and time point are not known.

V gene TRBV4-3 combines with J gene TRBJ1-2, with a weak D call TRBD1 (6 bases). This CDR3 is 15 amino acids long. V was clipped by 4 bases and J by 4 bases, with 16 bases between them. Germline V gene sequence: CDR1 LGHNA, CDR2 YSLEER. The CDR3 coding sequence is TGCGCCAGCAGCCGCGACCCAGGGGAACTCTATGGCTACACCTTC. As protein: CASSRDPGELYGYTF.

This clonotype was seen a few times. The V call is TRBV7-9, the J call TRBJ2-3; 7 bases line up with TRBD1. This CDR3 contains 14 residues. The germline V gene encodes CDR1 SEHNR and CDR2 FQNEAQ (reference sequence). V was clipped by 5 bases and J by 2 bases; unmatched bases: 4. The CDR3 coding sequence is TGTGCCAGCAGCCTCGGGACAGTCACAGATACGCAGTATTTT. It encodes CASSLGTVTDTQYF.

This rearrangement joins TRBV29-1 to TRBJ2-1; D may match TRBD1 or TRBD2 (5 bases each). Germline V gene lookup returns CDR1 SQVTM and CDR2 ANQGSEA. CDR3 length equals 12 residues. V shed 4 bases and J shed 5 bases, with 9 bases lying between them. Here the CDR3 reads CSVARENNEQFF. CDR3 nucleotides: TGCAGCGTTGCCAGGGAGAACAATGAGCAGTTCTTC.

The chain joins TRBV6-2 or TRBV6-3 to TRBJ2-3, with unresolved D. Deletions cut 7 bases from V and 6 bases from J, with 11 bases between. Per the germline V gene, CDR1 is MNHEY and CDR2 is SVGEGT. The CDR3 has 12 amino acids. The CDR3 bases are TGTGCCAGCACCCCCCGGAAGGATACGCAGTATTTT. It translates to CASTPRKDTQYF.

A few counts support this clonotype. V is TRBV4-1 and J is TRBJ2-7; 9 bases align to TRBD2. Trimming took 3 bases from V and 2 from J; bases not matched to a gene: 5. Germline V CDR1 and CDR2: MGHRA, YSYEKL. The CDR3 runs to 15 residues. The CDR3 region has the DNA TGCGCCAGCAGCCACCCGACTAGCGGCACCTACGAGCAGTACTTC. This gives the protein CASSHPTSGTYEQYF.

The table lists this clonotype with a few counts. The rearrangement links TRBV4-3 to TRBJ1-4; the D is unclear. This CDR3 spans 14 amino acids. Germline V gene data show CDR1 as LGHNA and CDR2 as YSLEER. The ends were cut back, 1 base at V and 8 bases at J, with 11 bases in the middle. The CDR3 sequence: CASSQGQRAEKLFF. CDR3 sequence (DNA): TGCGCCAGCAGCCAAGGTCAAAGGGCCGAAAAACTGTTTTTT.

This clonotype occurred a few times. The germline gene is not matched at one end of the junction; a read error may be the cause. The chain carries TRBV15 and TRBJ1-4, with 7 bases fitting TRBD1. The CDR3 has 13 residues. Germline V gene sequence: CDR1 LNHNV, CDR2 YYDKDF (reference sequence). Here the CDR3 reads CATSRDMTGQPVF. The CDR3 DNA reads TGTGCCACCAGCAGAGATATGACGGGACAGCCGGTTTTT.

The CDR3 nucleotides read TGTGCCAGCAGCTGGACAGCTGAGCAGTTCTTC. This codes for CASSWTAEQFF. The chain has TRBV5-6 and TRBJ2-1; D possibly corresponds to TRBD1 (6 bases). This CDR3 is 11 amino acids long. Trimming pared 3 bases from V and 9 bases from J, leaving 7 bases between. Germline-derived CDR1 and CDR2 are SGHDT and YYEEEE.

This clonotype was seen a handful of times. The chain is built from TRBV10-3 and TRBJ2-5, with 8 bases lining up with TRBD2. In germline, CDR1 is ENHRY, CDR2 SYGVKD. J gave up 5 bases and V 5 bases, and 7 bases lay outside the gene matches. The CDR3 is 14 amino acids. CDR3 protein: CAISSGGARETQYF. The CDR3 DNA reads as TGTGCCATCAGTTCCGGGGGGGCCAGGGAGACCCAGTACTTC.

The genes are TRBV20-1 and TRBJ2-3; 9 positions match TRBD2. The V segment lost 0 bases and the J segment 4 bases; nucleotides outside the gene matches: 5. Germline V gene lookup returns CDR1 DFQATT and CDR2 SNEGSKA (reference sequence). The length of the CDR3 is 15 residues. This CDR3 reads CSARDPGLAPDTQYF. CDR3 sequence (DNA): TGCAGTGCTAGAGATCCGGGACTAGCCCCAGATACGCAGTATTTT.

This clonotype was detected many times. The V call is TRBV5-1, the J call TRBJ2-7; D unresolved. Germline loops: CDR1 SGHRS, CDR2 YFSETQ. The CDR3 extends over 11 amino acids. V shed 3 bases and J shed 5 bases, with 6 bases lying between them. The CDR3 nucleotides are TGCGCCAGCAGCTCCTTTAACGAGCAGTACTTC. Its protein product is CASSSFNEQYF.

Remarks on this clonotype: Since the CDR3 does not end with the conserved phenylalanine or tryptophan, this likely comes from a read error. The V call is TRBV27, the J call TRBJ2-1; TRBD2 matches 8 bases. The J segment lost 7 bases and the V segment lost 5 bases, leaving 7 bases of the junction unmatched. Germline V gene lookup returns CDR1 MNHEY and CDR2 SMNVEV (reference sequence). The length of the CDR3 is 14 residues. DNA of the CDR3: TGTGCCAGCAGTCCCTCCGGGGGGGCGAATGAGCAGTTCTTA. This encodes CASSPSGGANEQFL.

The chain uses TRBV7-2 and TRBJ1-1, with 10 bases fitting TRBD1. The junction had 7 bases not matched to a gene; V was cut back by 5 bases and J by 7 bases. The CDR3 loop spans 14 amino acids. Germline V gene lookup returns CDR1 SGHTA and CDR2 FQGNSA. DNA for the CDR3: TGTGCCAGCAGCATCGACAGGGGGCAAATTGAAGCTTTCTTT. Encoded protein: CASSIDRGQIEAFF.

This clonotype has only a few counts. V usage is TRBV4-1 and J usage is TRBJ1-2, with 8 nucleotides matching TRBD1. CDR3 length: 15 residues. V lost 6 bases to trimming and J lost 1 base; unmatched junction nucleotides: 7. Germline CDR1 reads MGHRA; CDR2 reads YSYEKL. CDR3 in amino acids: CASSRATGDNYGYTF. CDR3 nucleotide sequence: TGCGCCAGCAGTAGGGCGACAGGGGATAACTATGGCTACACCTTC.

The J gene is TRBJ1-2, the V gene TRBV12-3 or TRBV12-4; TRBD1 matches 7 bases. The V gene end was trimmed by 6 bases and the J gene end by 5 bases; junction bases not matched to a gene: 9. The CDR3 sequence is 14 residues long. CDR3 sequence reads: CASSRYRGMYGYTF. The CDR3 DNA reads as TGTGCCAGCAGCCGCTACAGGGGCATGTATGGCTACACCTTC.

The chain joins TRBV4-3 to TRBJ2-4; TRBD1 matches 8 bases. CDR1 and CDR2 (germline): LGHNA, YSLEER. The CDR3 runs 15 residues. Trimming took 4 bases from V and 7 from J; bases not matched to a gene: 9. For the CDR3, the DNA is TGCGCCAGCAGCCGTCGCCAGGGGGCGGGCAACATTCAGTACTTC. Amino acid sequence: CASSRRQGAGNIQYF.

Many counts were recorded for this clonotype. This sequence joins TRBV2 and TRBJ2-7; D ambiguous. V was cut by 3 bases and J by 2 bases, with 5 bases left in between. The CDR3 contains 12 residues. Germline V gene lookup returns CDR1 SNHLY and CDR2 FYNNEI. CDR3 coding DNA: TGTGCCAGCAGTGAGAACGCCTACGAGCAGTACTTC. It codes for CASSENAYEQYF.

This clonotype was detected a few times. This chain uses TRBV15 with TRBJ2-1, with unresolved D. V was clipped by 2 bases and J by 6 bases, with 8 bases between them. Germline V gene data show CDR1 as LNHNV and CDR2 as YYDKDF (reference sequence). The CDR3 totals 13 residues. Written as DNA, the CDR3 is TGTGCCACCAGCAGACAGAGACGCAATGAGCAGTTCTTC. Its translation: CATSRQRRNEQFF.

The V and J genes are TRBV4-3 and TRBJ2-7; the match to TRBD1 covers 7 bases. Germline trimming cut 0 bases from V and 0 bases from J; bases unmatched to any gene: 2. This CDR3 has 15 amino acids. Germline CDR1 LGHNA, CDR2 YSLEER. CDR3 sequence (DNA): TGCGCCAGCAGCCAAGAGTACAGGGGCTCCTACGAGCAGTACGTC. Translation gives CASSQEYRGSYEQYV.

The sample holds a few counts of this clonotype. The rearrangement links TRBV7-6 to TRBJ2-3, with D unresolved. The length of the CDR3 is 13 residues. CDR1 and CDR2 from the germline V gene are SGHVS and FNYEAQ. Trimming took 1 base from V and 4 from J, leaving 6 bases between them. CDR3 sequence (DNA): TGTGCCAGCAGCTTAGGTATCGCAGATACGCAGTATTTT. Translation: CASSLGIADTQYF. The variable domain in full, completed from reference TRBV7-6 and TRBJ2-3, reads GAGVSQSPRYKVTKRGQDVALRCDPISGHVSLYWYRQALGQGPEFLTYFNYEAQQDKSGLPNDRFSAERPEGSISTLTIQRTEQRDSAMYRCASSLGIADTQYFGPGTRLTVL.

The rearrangement links TRBV2 to TRBJ1-1; D is unclear. Trimming stripped 6 bases from V and 6 bases from J, with 20 bases between. CDR1 SNHLY and CDR2 FYNNEI come from the germline V gene. The CDR3 contains 15 residues. CDR3 in amino acids: CASSSYLDSSAEAFF. DNA for the CDR3: TGTGCCAGCAGCTCCTACCTCGACTCGAGCGCTGAAGCTTTCTTT.

This clonotype was found many times. Written as DNA, the CDR3 is TGTGCCAGCAGCACCTACAGGGACGGGAGGAGGGAGACCCAGTACTTC. Translating gives CASSTYRDGRRETQYF. This sequence joins TRBV6-5 and TRBJ2-5; D might be TRBD2 (7 bases). Germline-derived CDR1 and CDR2 are MNHEY and SVGAGI. The length of the CDR3 is 16 residues. Trimming shortened V by 6 bases and J by 5 bases, and 22 bases separated the two germline ends.

This clonotype was seen a handful of times. The V call is TRBV12-3 or TRBV12-4, the J call TRBJ2-1; no definite D call. This CDR3 is built from 12 residues. The V and J ends lost 7 bases and 6 bases respectively, with 10 bases between them. The CDR3 here is CASTTTVNEQFF. The CDR3 DNA follows: TGTGCCAGCACCACAACCGTCAATGAGCAGTTCTTC.

The V and J genes are TRBV6-6 and TRBJ2-1, with D perhaps being TRBD1 or TRBD2 (5 bases each). The CDR3 loop spans 15 amino acids. In germline, CDR1 is MNHNY, CDR2 SVGAGI (reference sequence). V was trimmed by 2 bases and J by 4 bases, leaving 12 bases between them. This chain's CDR3 is CASSYLRGVYNEQFF. In DNA, the CDR3 is TGTGCCAGCAGTTACCTAAGGGGAGTATACAATGAGCAGTTCTTC.

This clonotype was picked up a small number of times. The CDR3 coding sequence is TGTGCCAGCAGCGCCACTGATGGGGGCAACACTGAAGCTTTCTTT. This translates into CASSATDGGNTEAFF. The V call is TRBV13, the J call TRBJ1-1; D possibly corresponds to TRBD1 (6 bases). This CDR3 spans 15 amino acids. V gave up 5 bases and J gave up 2 bases, with 15 bases separating them. The germline V gene has CDR1 PRHDT and CDR2 FYEKMQ (reference sequence).

The genes are TRBV4-1 and TRBJ2-7; D is uncertain. Germline CDR1 is MGHRA and CDR2 is YSYEKL. The CDR3 contains 15 residues. V was shortened by 4 bases and J by 2 bases, with 15 bases between the two germline ends. CDR3 sequence (DNA): TGCGCCAGCAGCCCCACGTCCCGGTCCCCCTACGAGCAGTACTTC. Its protein is CASSPTSRSPYEQYF.

The gene calls are TRBV2 and TRBJ1-2; unclear D gene. The germline CDR1 and CDR2 sequences are SNHLY and FYNNEI. This CDR3 spans 14 amino acids. V shed 3 bases and J shed 4 bases, with 12 bases lying between them. In DNA, the CDR3 is TGTGCCAGCAGTGACACGGCGAGGGTCTATGGCTACACCTTC. Amino acids: CASSDTARVYGYTF. Full variable domain (rest looked up from reference TRBV2 and TRBJ1-2): EPEVTQTPSHQVTQMGQEVILRCVPISNHLYFYWYRQILGQKVEFLVSFYNNEISEKSEIFDDQFSVERPDGSNFTLKIRSTKLEDSAMYFCASSDTARVYGYTFGSGTRLTVV.

There are a few counts of this clonotype. The chain uses TRBV30 and TRBJ2-2, with D perhaps TRBD2 (5 bases). V shed 3 bases and J shed 2 bases, with 7 bases lying between them. Germline assignment: CDR1 GTSNPN and CDR2 SVGIG (reference sequence). The CDR3 runs 13 residues. CDR3 loop: CAWRRTNTGELFF. CDR3 sequence (DNA): TGTGCCTGGAGGCGGACTAACACCGGGGAGCTGTTTTTT.

The V and J genes are TRBV18 and TRBJ2-3, with D possibly matching TRBD2 (5 bases). Germline values: CDR1 KGHSH, CDR2 LQKENI. Trimming took 1 base from V and 3 from J, leaving 11 bases between them. The CDR3 has 15 residues. CDR3 DNA: TGTGCCAGCTCACCACGGGTAGGAGGTACAGATACGCAGTATTTT. This codes for CASSPRVGGTDTQYF.

CDR3 bases: TGTGCCACCAGCAGAGTCAGGGCTAGCGGGTACAATGAGCAGTTCTTC. Translating it yields CATSRVRASGYNEQFF. The genes are TRBV15 and TRBJ2-1; 8 bases fit TRBD2. V lost 1 base, J lost 4 bases, and 6 bases stayed unmatched. CDR1 is LNHNV and CDR2 is YYDKDF in the germline V gene (reference sequence). CDR3 length: 16 amino acids.